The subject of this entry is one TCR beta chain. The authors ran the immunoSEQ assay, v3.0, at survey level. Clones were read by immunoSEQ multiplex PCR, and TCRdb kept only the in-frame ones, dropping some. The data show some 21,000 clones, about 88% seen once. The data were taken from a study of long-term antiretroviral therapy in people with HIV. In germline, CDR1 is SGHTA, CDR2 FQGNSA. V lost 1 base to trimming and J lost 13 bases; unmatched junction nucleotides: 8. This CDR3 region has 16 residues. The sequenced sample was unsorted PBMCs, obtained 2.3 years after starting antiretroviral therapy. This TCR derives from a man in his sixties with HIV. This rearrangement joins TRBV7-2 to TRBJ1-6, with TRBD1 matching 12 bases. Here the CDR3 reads CASSLVAGQGALPLHF. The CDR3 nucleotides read TGTGCCAGCAGCTTAGTCGCGGGACAGGGGGCGCTTCCCCTCCACTTT.